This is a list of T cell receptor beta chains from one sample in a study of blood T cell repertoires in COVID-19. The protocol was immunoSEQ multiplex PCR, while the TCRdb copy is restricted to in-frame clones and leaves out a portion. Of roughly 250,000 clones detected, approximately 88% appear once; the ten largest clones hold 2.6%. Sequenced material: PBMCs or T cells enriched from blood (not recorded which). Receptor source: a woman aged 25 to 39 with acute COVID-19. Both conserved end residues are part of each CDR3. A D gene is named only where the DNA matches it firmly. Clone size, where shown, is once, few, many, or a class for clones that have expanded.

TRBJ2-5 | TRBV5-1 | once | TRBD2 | CASSLMAGGQETQYF | TGCGCCAGCAGCTTGATGGCGGGGGGACAAGAGACCCAGTACTTC
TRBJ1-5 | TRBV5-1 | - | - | CASSLGTVHLGNQPQHF | TGCGCCAGCAGCTTGGGGACAGTCCACTTGGGCAATCAGCCCCAGCATTTT
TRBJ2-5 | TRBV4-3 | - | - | CASSQDYLETQYF | TGCGCCAGCAGCCAAGATTATTTGGAGACCCAGTACTTC
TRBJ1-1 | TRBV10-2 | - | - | CASSGRMNTEAFF | TGCGCCAGCAGTGGGCGGATGAACACTGAAGCTTTCTTT
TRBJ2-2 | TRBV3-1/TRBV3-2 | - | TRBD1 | CASSPLSGGGGELFF | TGTGCCAGCAGCCCCTTATCAGGGGGCGGCGGGGAGCTGTTTTTT
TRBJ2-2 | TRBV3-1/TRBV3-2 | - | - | CASSQVRSAGELFF | TGTGCCAGCAGCCAAGTCCGATCGGCCGGGGAGCTGTTTTTT
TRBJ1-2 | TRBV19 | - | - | CASSISAGDGINYGYTF | TGTGCCAGTAGTATTTCGGCAGGGGATGGGATTAACTATGGCTACACCTTC
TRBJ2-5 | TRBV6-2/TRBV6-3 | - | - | CASSGLNQETQYF | TGTGCCAGCAGCGGGCTGAACCAAGAGACCCAGTACTTC
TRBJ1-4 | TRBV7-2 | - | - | CASSYLGGPNEKLFF | TGTGCCAGCAGCTACCTAGGGGGTCCTAATGAAAAACTGTTTTTT
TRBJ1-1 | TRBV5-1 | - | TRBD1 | CASSSTGGNTEAFF | TGCGCCAGCAGCTCCACAGGGGGCAACACTGAAGCTTTCTTT
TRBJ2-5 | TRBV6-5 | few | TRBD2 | CASSSGLAGTQETQYF | TGTGCCAGCAGTTCGGGACTAGCGGGCACCCAAGAGACCCAGTACTTC
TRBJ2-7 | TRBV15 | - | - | CATSRDIRARGANSYEQYF | TGTGCCACCAGCAGAGATATTCGGGCACGCGGGGCGAACTCCTACGAGCAGTACTTC
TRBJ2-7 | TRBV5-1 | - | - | CASSLGQQREQYF | TGCGCCAGCAGCTTGGGACAGCAACGCGAGCAGTACTTC
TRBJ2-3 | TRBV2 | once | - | CASSRSISDSFTDTQYF | TGTGCCAGCAGTCGAAGCATCTCAGACAGTTTCACAGATACGCAGTATTTT
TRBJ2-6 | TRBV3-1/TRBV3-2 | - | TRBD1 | CASSQGTGRNVLTF | TGTGCCAGCAGCCAAGGGACAGGGAGAAACGTCCTGACTTTC
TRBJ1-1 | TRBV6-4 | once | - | CASSDSSGGGGTEAFF | TGTGCCAGCAGTGACTCGTCCGGGGGAGGGGGCACTGAAGCTTTCTTT
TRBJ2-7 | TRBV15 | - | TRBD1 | CATSRVGRGKFYEQYF | TGTGCCACCAGCAGAGTCGGCAGGGGGAAGTTCTACGAGCAGTACTTC
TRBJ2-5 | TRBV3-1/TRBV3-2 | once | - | CASSQEVVVRETQYF | TGTGCCAGCAGCCAAGAGGTAGTAGTCCGGGAGACCCAGTACTTC
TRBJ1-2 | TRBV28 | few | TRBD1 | CASSRQGGGYTF | TGTGCCAGCAGTAGACAGGGAGGTGGCTACACCTTC
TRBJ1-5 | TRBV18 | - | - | CASSVGVNQPQHF | TGTGCCAGCTCAGTCGGGGTGAATCAGCCCCAGCATTTT
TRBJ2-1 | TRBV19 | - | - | CASSIDQGDWTDEQFF | TGTGCCAGTAGTATAGATCAGGGCGACTGGACCGATGAGCAGTTCTTC
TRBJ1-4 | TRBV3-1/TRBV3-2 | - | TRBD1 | CASSQEEGERGPEKLFF | TGTGCCAGCAGCCAAGAAGAAGGCGAGAGGGGGCCAGAAAAACTGTTTTTT
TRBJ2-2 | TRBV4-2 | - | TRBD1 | CASSQSPTGANTGELFF | TGTGCCAGCAGCCAATCCCCGACAGGGGCGAACACCGGGGAGCTGTTTTTT
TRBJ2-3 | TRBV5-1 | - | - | CASGFGDSTDTQYF | TGCGCCAGCGGGTTCGGGGATAGCACAGATACGCAGTATTTT
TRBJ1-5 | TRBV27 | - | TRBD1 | CASSEDRGNQPQHF | TGTGCCAGCAGTGAGGACAGGGGTAATCAGCCCCAGCATTTT
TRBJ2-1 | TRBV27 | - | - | CASGWGVAYNEQFF | TGTGCCAGCGGGTGGGGGGTGGCCTACAATGAGCAGTTCTTC
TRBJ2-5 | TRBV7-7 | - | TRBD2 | CASSLGTRDQETQYF | TGTGCTAGCAGCTTAGGGACTAGAGATCAAGAGACCCAGTACTTC
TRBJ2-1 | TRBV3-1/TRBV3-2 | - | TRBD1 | CASSQGLGTGAYNEQFF | TGTGCCAGCAGCCAAGGGCTCGGGACAGGGGCGTACAATGAGCAGTTCTTC